This T cell receptor (beta chain) appears in the sequencing data of a study of tumor and adjacent non-tumor tissue in lung cancer. General study findings and limits: Tumor tissue had significantly higher TCR diversity than normal lung. Patients with more diverse tumor TCRs had worse survival. In normal lung, the top 100 clones were significantly more dominant than in tumor.

CDR1 and CDR2 from the germline V gene are SGHNT and YYREEE (reference sequence). The ends were cut back, 3 bases at V and 0 bases at J, with 25 bases in the middle. The CDR3 sequence is 19 residues long. A modified ARM-PCR protocol with three rounds of nested PCR amplified TCRbeta. TCRdb re-called the multiplex PCR reads through MiXCR, storing one row per CDR3 protein. The sample lists tens of thousands of distinct CDR3 sequences, about four fifths occurring once. Remarks on this clonotype: Its matching antigen is unknown. In this CDR3 the conserved last residue, phenylalanine or tryptophan, is missing, so a read error is likely.

This sample's RNA came from whole unsorted tissue. More than 3 cm separated this lung sample from the edge of the tumor. Newly diagnosed lung cancer patients had thoracic surgery in China, August–late 2014, without prior chemotherapy. This receptor was identified in a man aged 60 to 75 with non-small cell lung cancer. Sequencing was performed on distant non-tumor lung tissue. The rearrangement joins TRBV5-4 to TRBJ2-7, with D perhaps matching TRBD1 or TRBD2 (5 bases each). CDR3 sequence reads: CASSSPPGSASRDSYEQYL. The CDR3 nucleotides read TGTGCCAGCAGCTCGCCGCCGGGTAGCGCGAGCAGGGACTCCTACGAGCAGTACTTA.